The 24 T cell receptor beta chains below all came from one sample that was sequenced in a study of CD8+CD57+ T cells in acquired aplastic anemia. Genomic DNA served as template for TCR beta VDJ and CDR3 profiling. MiXCR, run by TCRdb on the reads, gives a single entry per CDR3 protein. This table holds 200,000 to 250,000 distinct CDR3 sequences, 34% found once. Sequencing was carried out using sorted CD4+, CD8+, or CD8+CD57+ T cells (not recorded which) from PBMCs. Receptors originate from a human donor in good health, serving as a control.

This chain connects TRBV5-4 to TRBJ1-3, with D perhaps matching TRBD1 (6 bases). Trimming cost V 1 base and J 0 bases, with 11 bases left between them. The germline gives CDR1 SGHNT, CDR2 YYREEE (reference sequence). CDR3 length: 16 amino acids. The CDR3 loop reads CASSLTQGISGNTIYF. The CDR3 nucleotides read TGTGCCAGCAGCTTGACCCAGGGGATCTCTGGAAACACCATATATTTT.

This clonotype was found many times. The chain employs TRBV20-1 and TRBJ2-5, with 8 bases aligning to TRBD2. The CDR3 has 13 residues. The V gene's germline CDR1 is DFQATT and CDR2 SNEGSKA (reference sequence). V gave up 3 bases and J gave up 5 bases; unmatched junction bases: 5. CDR3 region: CSASGGAVETQYF. The CDR3 DNA reads TGCAGTGCTAGCGGGGGGGCGGTGGAGACCCAGTACTTC.

The rearrangement joins TRBV2 to TRBJ2-3, with TRBD2 identical over 9 bases. This CDR3 has 16 residues. In germline, CDR1 is SNHLY, CDR2 FYNNEI. Trimming took 6 bases from V and 3 from J; bases not matched to a gene: 10. CDR3 protein: CASSSSREGQTDTQYF. The CDR3 region has the DNA TGTGCCAGCAGCTCGTCGCGGGAGGGCCAAACAGATACGCAGTATTTT.

The genes are TRBV27 and TRBJ1-4, with no clear D. V was cut by 3 bases and J by 4 bases, with 12 bases left in between. CDR1 and CDR2 (germline): MNHEY, SMNVEV (reference sequence). There are 15 residues in the CDR3. The CDR3 sequence: CASSLVGRNNEKLFF. The CDR3 region has the DNA TGTGCCAGCAGTTTGGTCGGACGGAATAATGAAAAACTGTTTTTT.

This clonotype appeared many times. This chain links TRBV11-1 with TRBJ2-3; D is possibly TRBD1 (7 bases). V lost 1 base, J lost 2 bases, and 16 bases lay in between. The CDR3 is 17 residues long. The germline V gene encodes CDR1 SGHAT and CDR2 FQDESV (reference sequence). For the CDR3, the DNA is TGTGCCAGCAGCTTAGAACGGGGCGGGACAGTCACAGATACGCAGTATTTT. Translated: CASSLERGGTVTDTQYF. Based on the CDR3 plus reference TRBV11-1 and TRBJ2-3, the full variable domain is EAEVAQSPRYKITEKSQAVAFWCDPISGHATLYWYRQILGQGPELLVQFQDESVVDDSQLPKDRFSAERLKGVDSTLKIQPAELGDSAMYLCASSLERGGTVTDTQYFGPGTRLTVL.

This chain joins TRBV5-1 and TRBJ2-6; possibly TRBD1 for D (6 bases). V was clipped by 2 bases and J by 3 bases, with 9 bases between them. CDR1 and CDR2 from the germline V gene are SGHRS and YFSETQ. The CDR3 is 15 amino acids. The CDR3 bases are TGCGCCAGCAGCTTACAGGGTTATGGGGCCAACGTCCTGACTTTC. Amino acids: CASSLQGYGANVLTF.

The chain employs TRBV9 and TRBJ1-6; 8 positions agree with TRBD1. The ends lost 2 bases at V and 9 bases at J; junction bases unmatched: 4. Germline V gene data show CDR1 as SGDLS and CDR2 as YYNGEE. The CDR3 runs to 14 residues. CDR3 coding DNA: TGTGCCAGCAGCGTCTCAGGGGGCGGTTCACCCCTCCACTTT. It encodes CASSVSGGGSPLHF.

This clonotype was detected ten times or more. The chain carries TRBV2 and TRBJ2-5; the D call may be TRBD1 or TRBD2 (5 bases each). CDR3 length: 14 amino acids. With 3 bases removed from V and 4 bases from J, the gap between germline ends came to 12 bases. Germline CDR1 and CDR2: SNHLY and FYNNEI. The chain's CDR3 is CASSDGQGRETQYF. CDR3 nucleotide sequence: TGTGCCAGCAGTGACGGCCAGGGACGAGAGACCCAGTACTTC. The entire variable domain, with the rest obtained from reference TRBV2 and TRBJ2-5, is as follows: EPEVTQTPSHQVTQMGQEVILRCVPISNHLYFYWYRQILGQKVEFLVSFYNNEISEKSEIFDDQFSVERPDGSNFTLKIRSTKLEDSAMYFCASSDGQGRETQYFGPGTRLLVL.

This clonotype was recorded at least ten times. The CDR3 loop is CASSPTRGRDTYEQYF. In DNA, the CDR3 is TGCGCCAGCAGCCCAACTCGCGGGAGGGACACCTACGAGCAGTACTTC. The rearrangement links TRBV4-1 to TRBJ2-7; 9 nucleotides line up with TRBD2. Germline CDR1 reads MGHRA; CDR2 reads YSYEKL. The length of the CDR3 is 16 residues. J gave up 2 bases and V 4 bases, and 9 bases lay outside the gene matches.

In its sample, this clonotype was seen a few times. Compared with germline, one end of the junction differs, possibly owing to a read error. The V call is TRBV9, the J call TRBJ2-1, with 8 bases that match TRBD1. The length of the CDR3 is 15 residues. CDR1 and CDR2 (germline): SGDLS, YYNGEE. CDR3 sequence: CAGSSTTGAYNEQFF. DNA of the CDR3: TGTGCCGGCAGCTCAACGACAGGGGCCTACAATGAGCAGTTCTTC.

This clonotype occurred many times. This chain links TRBV9 with TRBJ2-1; D possibly matches TRBD1 or TRBD2 (5 bases each). The CDR3 extends over 14 amino acids. The germline V gene has CDR1 SGDLS and CDR2 YYNGEE. V was trimmed by 5 bases and J by 7 bases, leaving 16 bases between them. The CDR3 loop is CASSRRDPSNEQFF. CDR3 DNA sequence: TGTGCCAGCAGTCGTCGGGACCCAAGTAATGAGCAGTTCTTC.

This clonotype was detected once. This clone may be a read error of a much larger clone one base away. The chain is built from TRBV12-3 or TRBV12-4 and TRBJ2-7, with 11 bases identical to TRBD2. V lost 4 bases and J lost 6; bases outside the gene matches: 8. The CDR3 sequence is 15 residues long. In DNA, the CDR3 is TGTGCCAGCAGTTATCGTAGCGGGAGGGTGAGCGAGCAGTACTTC. Protein sequence: CASSYRSGRVSEQYF.

This clonotype was counted a few times. J is TRBJ1-1 and V is TRBV5-8; D is undetermined. The CDR3 totals 14 residues. V dropped 4 bases and J dropped 6 bases, with 16 bases sitting between them. CDR1 SGHTS and CDR2 YDEGEE come from the germline V gene. For the CDR3, the DNA is TGTGCCAGCAGCAGAAGTAACAGCAGCGCTGAAGCTTTCTTT. It yields the protein CASSRSNSSAEAFF.

The table lists this clonotype with many counts. V and J are TRBV27 and TRBJ1-2; maybe TRBD1 (6 bases). Germline V gene data show CDR1 as MNHEY and CDR2 as SMNVEV (reference sequence). The CDR3 has 13 residues. V was cut by 6 bases and J by 1 base, with 9 bases left in between. CDR3 nucleotides: TGTGCCAGCAGACAGGGACTTAACTATGGCTACACCTTC. It encodes CASRQGLNYGYTF.

This clonotype was observed many times. CDR3 bases: TGCAGTGGGTCAGACCTGGGGACAGGGGACGGCTACACCTTC. Protein: CSGSDLGTGDGYTF. The gene calls are TRBV20-1 and TRBJ1-2; 10 bases fit TRBD1. This CDR3 region has 14 residues. From germline, CDR1 is DFQATT and CDR2 SNEGSKA (reference sequence). Trimming cost V 7 bases and J 8 bases; bases outside gene matches: 13.

The chain combines TRBV15 with TRBJ2-2; unclear D gene. Deletions cut 0 bases from V and 10 bases from J, with 9 bases between. This CDR3 is built from 13 residues. Germline V gives CDR1 LNHNV, CDR2 YYDKDF (reference sequence). This chain's CDR3 is CATSRDRAAELFF. The CDR3 DNA sequence: TGTGCCACCAGCAGAGATCGGGCGGCGGAGCTGTTTTTT.

The genes are TRBV18 and TRBJ2-7; the match to TRBD1 covers 9 bases. With 5 bases clipped from V and 3 bases from J, the junction kept 5 bases outside the gene matches. CDR1 is KGHSH and CDR2 is LQKENI in the germline V gene. The CDR3 is made up of 14 amino acids. CDR3 loop: CASSRDRDYYEQYF. DNA of the CDR3: TGTGCCAGCTCAAGGGACAGGGACTACTACGAGCAGTACTTC. Complete variable domain (other parts from reference TRBV18 and TRBJ2-7): NAGVMQNPRHLVRRRGQEARLRCSPMKGHSHVYWYRQLPEEGLKFMVYLQKENIIDESGMPKERFSAEFPKEGPSILRIQQVVRGDSAAYFCASSRDRDYYEQYFGPGTRLTVT.

This clonotype was counted at least ten times. The chain couples TRBV2 to TRBJ2-7; TRBD2 matches 13 bases. CDR1 and CDR2 from the germline V gene are SNHLY and FYNNEI. V shed 5 bases and J 3 bases; nucleotides not matched to a gene: 4. This CDR3 comprises 15 residues. CDR3 coding DNA: TGTGCCAGCAGTAAGGGACTAGCGGGGATCTACGAGCAGTACTTC. Its translation is CASSKGLAGIYEQYF.

The chain employs TRBV19 and TRBJ2-3, with D possibly being TRBD2 (6 bases). CDR3 length: 16 amino acids. The germline V gene encodes CDR1 LNHDA and CDR2 SQIVND (reference sequence). V lost 6 bases to trimming and J lost 2 bases, with 18 bases between them. In nucleotides, the CDR3 is TGTGCCAGTAGCCCACGTGGGGGGTTCTACACAGATACGCAGTATTTT. Translated: CASSPRGGFYTDTQYF. Drawing the rest from reference TRBV19 and TRBJ2-3, the complete variable domain is DGGITQSPKYLFRKEGQNVTLSCEQNLNHDAMYWYRQDPGQGLRLIYYSQIVNDFQKGDIAEGYSVSREKKESFPLTVTSAQKNPTAFYLCASSPRGGFYTDTQYFGPGTRLTVL.

V usage is TRBV10-3 and J usage is TRBJ1-5, with TRBD1 matching over 9 bases. The CDR3 consists of 14 residues. The V gene end was trimmed by 6 bases and the J gene end by 6 bases; junction bases not matched to a gene: 6. The germline V gene encodes CDR1 ENHRY and CDR2 SYGVKD. In DNA, the CDR3 is TGTGCCATCAGCGGGACAGGGTTCAGTCAGCCCCAGCATTTT. Amino acids: CAISGTGFSQPQHF.

This clonotype was seen just once. The CDR3 coding sequence is TGTGCCAGCAGCTTAACGGTCGGCTATGGCTACACCTTC. It is translated as CASSLTVGYGYTF. The J gene is TRBJ1-2, the V gene TRBV7-9; D remains unclear. The V and J ends lost 2 bases and 4 bases respectively, with 8 bases between them. Germline V gene lookup returns CDR1 SEHNR and CDR2 FQNEAQ (reference sequence). The CDR3 totals 13 residues.

This clonotype was counted many times. The chain combines TRBV5-1 with TRBJ2-7; D perhaps matches TRBD2 (6 bases). CDR1 and CDR2 (germline): SGHRS, YFSETQ. Between the trimmed V and J ends, which lost 3 bases and 6 bases, there was a span of 22 bases. The CDR3 loop spans 16 amino acids. The CDR3 DNA reads as TGCGCCAGCAGCTGGGGGGTAGGACCCGTGGTCGGCGAGCAGTACTTC. This codes for CASSWGVGPVVGEQYF.

The chain combines TRBV6-2 or TRBV6-3 with TRBJ1-1; 7 positions match TRBD1. Trimming at V came to 5 bases and at J to 5 bases, leaving 11 bases not matched to a gene. The length of the CDR3 is 15 residues. The germline CDR1 and CDR2 sequences are MNHEY and SVGEGT. CDR3 amino acids: CASSNDRVKGTEAFF. Written as DNA, the CDR3 is TGTGCCAGCAGTAACGACAGGGTTAAAGGTACTGAAGCTTTCTTT.

The sample holds many counts of this clonotype. V is TRBV6-1 and J is TRBJ1-2; D possibly corresponds to TRBD1 (5 bases). Trimming shortened V by 3 bases and J by 7 bases, and 18 bases separated the two germline ends. This CDR3 comprises 15 residues. Germline V gene lookup returns CDR1 MNHNS and CDR2 SASEGT. CDR3: CASSDRTMRIGGYTF. In nucleotides, the CDR3 is TGTGCCAGCAGTGACCGGACAATGCGGATCGGTGGCTACACCTTC.